This TCR beta chain was sequenced in a study of blood T cells in healthy people across ages. The V segment lost 3 bases and the J segment 0 bases; nucleotides outside the gene matches: 4. The CDR3 contains 15 residues. Germline CDR1 and CDR2: LGHNT and FRNRAP. Using a J-beta primer mix together with a sample-barcoded 5' primer, a second PCR was run for roughly 7 to 11 cycles. Every molecule of cDNA carried a tag from a template-switch adaptor with 12 random nucleotides. Each CDR3 protein is one row after TCRdb ran MiXCR on the 5' RACE reads. The sample shows 1.5 million to 2 million distinct CDR3 sequences, 28% of them seen only once.

The sequenced sample was blood. The TCR originated in a woman between 25 and 40 years old in good health. The chain combines TRBV12-5 with TRBJ1-1; 7 bases match TRBD1. The CDR3 DNA reads TGTGCTAGTGGTTTCAGGGGGACCCTGAACACTGAAGCTTTCTTT. It translates to CASGFRGTLNTEAFF.